Detailed here is one TCR beta chain. This specimen comes from a study of beta chain features in type 1 diabetes. Reverse transcribing all isolated RNA meant expressed TCRB transcripts were sequenced. Data came from immunoSEQ multiplex PCR; TCRdb stores just in-frame clones and leaves some out. The sample yields around 500,000 clones, 25% to 35% seen once. Germline V lookup: CDR1 LNHDA, CDR2 SQIVND (reference sequence). The CDR3 runs 17 residues. J gave up 4 bases and V 3 bases, and 9 bases lay outside the gene matches. Based on CD45RO/CCR7/CD25/CD127/CD95/CD27, CD4+ regulatory, stem cell-like memory, naive and central memory cells were sorted.

The receptor's source is a man in his late teens or twenties in good health. The sample taken for sequencing was naive CD4+ T cells from blood. The rearrangement uses TRBV19 and TRBJ2-1; 10 nucleotides agree with TRBD1. CDR3 sequence reads: CASSISPLDRGYNEQFF. Here the CDR3 DNA reads TGTGCCAGTAGTATCTCCCCTCTGGACAGGGGGTACAATGAGCAGTTCTTC. Supplemented by reference TRBV19 and TRBJ2-1, the full variable domain reads DGGITQSPKYLFRKEGQNVTLSCEQNLNHDAMYWYRQDPGQGLRLIYYSQIVNDFQKGDIAEGYSVSREKKESFPLTVTSAQKNPTAFYLCASSISPLDRGYNEQFFGPGTRLTVL.